The rows below give T cell receptor beta chains drawn from one sample of a study of blood T cell repertoires in COVID-19. The method was immunoSEQ multiplex PCR; TCRdb's version includes in-frame clones alone and lacks a portion of them. The table lists fewer than 400,000 clones, 70% to 90% of them singletons. Sequenced input: PBMCs or T cells enriched from blood (not recorded which). The receptors shown here come from a man aged 25 to 40 who had recovered from COVID-19. Each CDR3 is given with its conserved first and last residue. The D gene is left open where the match is weak. Part of the rows lack a size; the others show once, few, many or a class for expanded clones.

j_gene,v_gene,abundance,d_gene,CDR3nt,CDR3aa
TRBJ1-5,TRBV19,-,-,TGTGCCAGTAGTACCTTCGGGGGTTCACTTAGCAATCAGCCCCAGCATTTT,CASSTFGGSLSNQPQHF
TRBJ1-4,TRBV5-1,-,-,TGCGCCAGCAGCTTGGCCACAGGGAATGAAAAACTGTTTTTT,CASSLATGNEKLFF
TRBJ2-7,TRBV9,-,TRBD2,TGTGCCAGCAGCCCAGGGACTAGCGGGGTAGTAGGCGAGCAGTACTTC,CASSPGTSGVVGEQYF
TRBJ1-4,TRBV14,few,-,TGTGCCAGCAGCCAAGTGCAGGGGAGGGATGAAAAACTGTTTTTT,CASSQVQGRDEKLFF
TRBJ2-3,TRBV10-3,-,TRBD1,TGTGCCATCAGAGCCGGACAGGGTACAGATACGCAGTATTTT,CAIRAGQGTDTQYF
TRBJ2-5,TRBV6-6,-,-,TGTGCCAGCAGTCACAAACGGGCAGGGTATTTTCAAGAGACCCAGTACTTC,CASSHKRAGYFQETQYF
TRBJ1-1,TRBV7-9,once,TRBD1,TGTGCCAGCAGCTTAGAAGGGGCAGGGGGCGCTTTCTTT,CASSLEGAGGAFF
TRBJ2-2,TRBV7-2,-,TRBD1,TGTGCCAGCAGGGCGGGACAGGGGCTTGCCGGGGAGCTGTTTTTT,CASRAGQGLAGELFF
TRBJ1-1,TRBV7-9,-,TRBD1,TGTGCCAGCAGCTTAGGATCGGGACAGGAAAACACTGAAGCTTTCTTT,CASSLGSGQENTEAFF
TRBJ1-1,TRBV7-3,-,-,TGTGCCAGCAGCTTTATGGGCCATCAGAAAGCTTTCTTT,CASSFMGHQKAFF
TRBJ2-7,TRBV11-2,-,-,TGTGCCAGCAGCTTCCCTCGAGGGTACGAGCAGTACTTC,CASSFPRGYEQYF
TRBJ1-1,TRBV29-1,-,TRBD1,TGCAGCGTTGAGACAGGGGTTCACACTGAAGCTTTCTTT,CSVETGVHTEAFF
TRBJ2-3,TRBV29-1,-,TRBD1,TGCAGCGTCTCCGGGACAGGAGGTGTGGATACGCAGTATTTT,CSVSGTGGVDTQYF
TRBJ2-2,TRBV5-4,-,-,TGTGCCAGCAGCACTAGACTAGTAAGGAGTACCGGGGAGCTGTTTTTT,CASSTRLVRSTGELFF
TRBJ1-2,TRBV5-1,-,-,TGCGCCAGCAGCTTAGACAGTCCTAACTATGGCTACACCTTC,CASSLDSPNYGYTF
TRBJ1-1,TRBV5-5,once,-,TGTGCCAGCAGCCGCGTCTGGGGGGGAACTGAAGCTTTCTTT,CASSRVWGGTEAFF
TRBJ2-5,TRBV5-1,once,TRBD1,TGCGCCAGCAGTCTTCACGGGCGGGACAGGGCCCTGAGGGAGACCCAGTACTTC,CASSLHGRDRALRETQYF
TRBJ2-5,TRBV9,-,TRBD2,TGTGCCAGCAGCGGGACTAGCGGGGGGGCTGCAGAGACCCAGTACTTC,CASSGTSGGAAETQYF
TRBJ2-3,TRBV27,-,-,TGTGCCAGCAGTCCCTACAGCACAGATACGCAGTATTTT,CASSPYSTDTQYF
TRBJ2-5,TRBV5-1,-,TRBD2,TGCGCCAGCAGCTCGGGACTACCGAACCAAGAGACCCAGTACTTC,CASSSGLPNQETQYF
TRBJ2-1,TRBV5-1,-,-,TGCGCCAGCAGCTTTAATCCGACAGGTAGCGAGCAGTTCTTC,CASSFNPTGSEQFF
TRBJ2-7,TRBV6-5,-,-,TGTGCCAGCAAGTTAAAGCGCCTCTCCTACGAGCAGTACTTC,CASKLKRLSYEQYF
TRBJ1-6,TRBV10-2,-,-,TGCGCCACCTCCACGTCAGGGGATATCTATAATTCACCCCTCCACTTT,CATSTSGDIYNSPLHF
TRBJ1-2,TRBV19,-,TRBD1,TGTGCCAGTAGTACGACAGGGGCGAGCATTCCCAACTATGGCTACACCTTC,CASSTTGASIPNYGYTF
TRBJ2-7,TRBV10-3,few,-,TGTGCCATAACCCCGGGGGTCTTGACCTACGAGCAGTACTTC,CAITPGVLTYEQYF
TRBJ2-7,TRBV5-4,-,TRBD2,TGTGCCAGCAGCTTTTCCGGGACTAGCCCCAACGAGCAGTACTTC,CASSFSGTSPNEQYF
TRBJ2-7,TRBV30,-,-,TGTGCCTGGAGCCCTCCAGGTTTGGCCGGCTCCTACGAGCAGTACTTC,CAWSPPGLAGSYEQYF
TRBJ1-6,TRBV19,-,TRBD1,TGTGCCAGTAATGACAGGGGGTTTAATTCACCCCTCCACTTT,CASNDRGFNSPLHF
TRBJ2-3,TRBV4-1,-,-,TGCGCCAGCAGCCAACCCACAGGCACAGATACGCAGTATTTT,CASSQPTGTDTQYF
TRBJ1-5,TRBV6-6,-,-,TGTGCCAGCACCAATCATGGGGGGGGAAATCAGCCCCAGCATTTT,CASTNHGGGNQPQHF
TRBJ1-2,TRBV5-1,-,-,TGCGCCAGCAGCTTGGGACAGCCATCTCAAACTAACTATGGCTACACCTTC,CASSLGQPSQTNYGYTF
TRBJ2-5,TRBV20-1,-,TRBD1,TGCAGTGCTAGTCTATCTTCTTGGCCCGGGACAGGGGACGAGACCCAGTACTTC,CSASLSSWPGTGDETQYF
TRBJ1-6,TRBV19,few,TRBD1,TGTGCCAGTAACCAGGGGGACTCACCCCTCCACTTT,CASNQGDSPLHF
TRBJ2-1,TRBV7-2,-,-,TGTGCCAGCAGCCGGGGGTTTGGCGGGGGCCCGAGGGAGCAGTTCTTC,CASSRGFGGGPREQFF
TRBJ1-2,TRBV10-3,-,-,TGTGCCATCAGCCGCGAGGGCAACTATGGCTACACCTTC,CAISREGNYGYTF
TRBJ2-5,TRBV5-1,once,-,TGCGCCAGCAGCTTGAACCTGCGTGGTAACCAAGAGACCCAGTACTTC,CASSLNLRGNQETQYF
TRBJ1-5,TRBV19,-,TRBD1,TGTGCCAGTAGTATTGAGCCAGGGGGTTCCCAGCCCCAGCATTTT,CASSIEPGGSQPQHF
TRBJ1-1,TRBV9,-,TRBD1,TGTGCCAGCAGCTTGGGACAGAGCACTGAAGCTTTCTTT,CASSLGQSTEAFF
TRBJ2-3,TRBV10-1,-,-,TGCGCCAGCAGCTGGCTCACAGATACGCAGTATTTT,CASSWLTDTQYF
TRBJ1-1,TRBV6-5,-,-,TGTGCCAGCAGATTAGGGGTGTGGACTGAAGCTTTCTTT,CASRLGVWTEAFF
TRBJ2-2,TRBV21-1,few,-,TGTGCCAGCAGCTGGCGGGACAGGGGTTACACCGGGGAGCTGTTTTTT,CASSWRDRGYTGELFF